This T cell receptor beta chain derives from a study of molecular identifiers for immune sequencing clone quantification. A single record per CDR3 protein comes from TCRdb applying MiXCR to the PCR reads. Altogether about 510,000 distinct CDR3 sequences are present, around 21% being singletons, with the ten largest covering about 0.78%. The length of the CDR3 is 12 residues. Germline values: CDR1 LGHNA, CDR2 YNFKEQ. J lost 10 bases, V lost 3 bases, and 6 bases had no gene match. This clonotype was seen at least ten times. The chain recombines TRBV4-2 with TRBJ2-7, with 7 nucleotides matching TRBD2. The sequencing input was naive CD8+ T cells from blood, with Jurkat cell RNA spiked in. Noted subset: FACS-sorted CD8+CD4-CCR7+CD45RA+ naive T cells. The sequence came from a human donor in good health. Some libraries in this study had Jurkat cell RNA spiked in. DNA for the CDR3: TGTGCCAGCAGCCAGGATAGCGGGCCTCAGTACTTC. Amino acids: CASSQDSGPQYF.